These T cell receptor beta chains were read from a single sample in a study of vaccination and CD4 T cells after COVID-19. TCRdb ran MiXCR on the PCR reads and lists one entry per CDR3 protein. The sample includes tens of thousands of distinct CDR3 sequences, 25% to 30% of them seen just once. For these receptors, no antigen is known. The specimen was CD4+ T cells from blood, cultured in vitro, collected about 7 months after SARS-CoV-2 vaccination. These receptors originate from a human donor who had recovered from COVID-19. Both conserved end residues are part of each CDR3. Each record gives: J gene, D gene, clone size, V gene, CDR3 DNA, CDR3 protein. D genes are given only for firm matches. Part of the rows lack a size; the others show once, few, many or a class for expanded clones.

J: TRBJ1-2; D: -; size: -; V: TRBV20-1; DNA: TGCAGTGCCGCGAGGGATACTATACGCTACACCTTC; CDR3: CSAARDTIRYTF
J: TRBJ2-7; D: TRBD2; size: few; V: TRBV19; DNA: TGTGCCAGCCGTTCTTGGGGGAGGGACGAGCAGTACTTC; CDR3: CASRSWGRDEQYF
J: TRBJ2-1; D: TRBD2; size: few; V: TRBV7-3; DNA: TGTGCCAGCAGCTTTACTAGCGGGAGGGTTGGGAATGAGCAGTTCTTC; CDR3: CASSFTSGRVGNEQFF
J: TRBJ1-6; D: -; size: -; V: TRBV10-3; DNA: TGTGCCATCGCGGGACGCGATTCACCCCTCCACTTT; CDR3: CAIAGRDSPLHF
J: TRBJ2-3; D: TRBD2; size: few; V: TRBV20-1; DNA: TGCAGTGCTAGTGGCACTAGCGGCTTGGGAGAGTATTTT; CDR3: CSASGTSGLGEYF
J: TRBJ2-3; D: -; size: few; V: TRBV28; DNA: TGTGCCAGCAGTTTCGTGGGCGGTCGGGCAGATACGCAGTATTTT; CDR3: CASSFVGGRADTQYF
J: TRBJ2-7; D: TRBD2; size: few; V: TRBV20-1; DNA: TGCAGTGCTAGGGGACTAGCGGGAGACTCCTACGAGCAGTACTTC; CDR3: CSARGLAGDSYEQYF
J: TRBJ1-5; D: -; size: medium-sized; V: TRBV20-1; DNA: TGCAGTGCTAGAGGGACAGCCTGGCGGCATCAGCCCCAGCATTTT; CDR3: CSARGTAWRHQPQHF
J: TRBJ2-4; D: TRBD2; size: few; V: TRBV15; DNA: TGTGCCACCAGCGCGGGGACTAGCGGGTCGTTTTACATTCAGTACTTC; CDR3: CATSAGTSGSFYIQYF
J: TRBJ2-7; D: TRBD2; size: -; V: TRBV10-3; DNA: TGTGCCATCAGTGATGGCCTAGCGGGAGCGGGATCCTACGAGCAGTACTTC; CDR3: CAISDGLAGAGSYEQYF
J: TRBJ2-7; D: -; size: -; V: TRBV7-3; DNA: TGTGCCAGCAGCTTAATCCCGAGGGCCAGTCGGAGCTACGAGCAGTACTTC; CDR3: CASSLIPRASRSYEQYF
J: TRBJ2-7; D: TRBD2; size: few; V: TRBV20-1; DNA: TGCAGTGCGCACCCCGCCAGCGGGAGGGCCTACGAGCAGTACTTC; CDR3: CSAHPASGRAYEQYF
J: TRBJ2-1; D: TRBD2; size: -; V: TRBV20-1; DNA: TGCAGTGCTAGACGACTAGCGGGAGGGCCCAATGAGCAGTTCTTC; CDR3: CSARRLAGGPNEQFF
J: TRBJ2-1; D: -; size: -; V: TRBV20-1; DNA: TGCAGTGCCAAGAGGGCTAGCCAAATACTGAATGAGCAGTTCTTC; CDR3: CSAKRASQILNEQFF
J: TRBJ2-7; D: TRBD2; size: few; V: TRBV28; DNA: TGTGCCAGCAGTTTTTGGCGGCGGGAGCTCGAGCAGTACTTC; CDR3: CASSFWRRELEQYF
J: TRBJ2-2; D: -; size: few; V: TRBV27; DNA: TGTGCCAGCAGTCCCACTACGAACACCGGGGAGCTGTTTTTT; CDR3: CASSPTTNTGELFF
J: TRBJ2-3; D: -; size: few; V: TRBV20-1; DNA: TGCAGTGCTAGTTCAGCTTCTAGCACAGATACGCAGTATTTT; CDR3: CSASSASSTDTQYF
J: TRBJ1-1; D: TRBD1; size: -; V: TRBV20-1; DNA: TGCAGTCCCCAGGGCAGGGGGTACACTGAAGCTTTCTTT; CDR3: CSPQGRGYTEAFF
J: TRBJ2-7; D: -; size: -; V: TRBV6-2/TRBV6-3; DNA: TGTGCCAGCAGTTACGGGGGGGCCCTAACCTACGAGCAGTACTTC; CDR3: CASSYGGALTYEQYF
J: TRBJ1-2; D: TRBD1; size: -; V: TRBV5-4; DNA: TGTGCCAGCAGCCCCACTCGTCGGGGACAGGGGTTTGAAGGCTACACCTTC; CDR3: CASSPTRRGQGFEGYTF
J: TRBJ2-1; D: TRBD2; size: -; V: TRBV28; DNA: TGTGCCAGCAGTATTTCTAGCGGAGGAATCTACAATGAGCAGTTCTTC; CDR3: CASSISSGGIYNEQFF
J: TRBJ2-5; D: -; size: few; V: TRBV2; DNA: TGTGCCAGCACCCAAAAGGGGGTCAATCGGAGGGCCCAGTACTTC; CDR3: CASTQKGVNRRAQYF
J: TRBJ2-1; D: -; size: -; V: TRBV4-3; DNA: TGCGCCAGCAGCCAATTTTTAGGGACTGATATGCTCTTC; CDR3: CASSQFLGTDMLF
J: TRBJ2-2; D: TRBD2; size: -; V: TRBV7-9; DNA: TGTGCCAGCAGCTTTCCGAGGAGCGGGAGGGCTGACGGGGAGCTGTTTTTT; CDR3: CASSFPRSGRADGELFF
J: TRBJ2-7; D: TRBD2; size: few; V: TRBV19; DNA: TGTGCCAGTAGTACCGGGACTAGCTACGAGCAGTACTTC; CDR3: CASSTGTSYEQYF
J: TRBJ1-2; D: -; size: many; V: TRBV7-2; DNA: TGTGCCAGCAGCCCACGGACTATCTATGGCTACACCTTC; CDR3: CASSPRTIYGYTF
J: TRBJ1-1; D: -; size: few; V: TRBV20-1; DNA: TGCAGTGCTAGAGATCTTAAGGAGGGGGCTTTCTTT; CDR3: CSARDLKEGAFF
J: TRBJ2-3; D: -; size: -; V: TRBV7-2; DNA: TGTGCCAGCAGCTTAGAGGGGGGTGACGCAGATACGCAGTATTTT; CDR3: CASSLEGGDADTQYF
J: TRBJ2-3; D: -; size: -; V: TRBV4-1; DNA: TGCGCCAGCAGGGACGTCTCGCGGGACGGAGATACGCAGTATTTT; CDR3: CASRDVSRDGDTQYF
J: TRBJ2-5; D: -; size: -; V: TRBV20-1; DNA: TGCAGTGCCAGGGGAGCTAGCGTTCTCCAAGAGACCCAGTACTTC; CDR3: CSARGASVLQETQYF
J: TRBJ2-7; D: -; size: -; V: TRBV20-1; DNA: TGCAGTGCTAGAGATTACCAGGCTACCTACGAGCAGTACTTC; CDR3: CSARDYQATYEQYF
J: TRBJ2-7; D: -; size: -; V: TRBV6-8; DNA: TGTGCCAGCAGTCAGTTACATTCCGGACGGTCCTACGAGCAGTACTTC; CDR3: CASSQLHSGRSYEQYF
J: TRBJ1-5; D: TRBD1; size: -; V: TRBV6-1; DNA: TGTGCCAGCAGCCCCGACAGGGTACCTAATCAGCCCCAGCATTTT; CDR3: CASSPDRVPNQPQHF
J: TRBJ2-3; D: -; size: few; V: TRBV10-3; DNA: TGTGCCACCGAGGACAGTACAGATACGCAGTATTTT; CDR3: CATEDSTDTQYF
J: TRBJ2-7; D: -; size: -; V: TRBV20-1; DNA: TGCAGTGCCGGGGACCGGAGAGCCTACGAGCAGTACTTC; CDR3: CSAGDRRAYEQYF
J: TRBJ1-1; D: -; size: few; V: TRBV6-1; DNA: TGTGCCAGCAATCAGGGTTGGGCTGAAGCTTTCTTT; CDR3: CASNQGWAEAFF
J: TRBJ1-1; D: TRBD1; size: -; V: TRBV7-9; DNA: TGTGCCAGCAGCGGACAGGCCCGCACTGAAGCTTTCTTT; CDR3: CASSGQARTEAFF
J: TRBJ2-2; D: -; size: few; V: TRBV6-5; DNA: TGTGCCAGCAGTTACCGGGCACGAGGCGGGGAGCTGTTTTTT; CDR3: CASSYRARGGELFF
J: TRBJ2-5; D: -; size: -; V: TRBV30; DNA: TGTGCCTCGGGGGACAGAAGAGAGACCCAGTACTTC; CDR3: CASGDRRETQYF
J: TRBJ2-2; D: -; size: few; V: TRBV20-1; DNA: TGCAGTGCTAGAGATTGGTTGTCGAACACCGGGGAGCTGTTTTTT; CDR3: CSARDWLSNTGELFF
J: TRBJ1-5; D: TRBD1; size: few; V: TRBV20-1; DNA: TGCAGTGCGCAAATATCCGGGACAGAGGCAGGGACCCAGCATTTT; CDR3: CSAQISGTEAGTQHF
J: TRBJ1-1; D: -; size: few; V: TRBV21-1; DNA: TGTGCCAGCAGCAAAGGGGGGCTGGAGTGGGGCACTGAAGCTTTCTTT; CDR3: CASSKGGLEWGTEAFF
J: TRBJ2-4; D: -; size: few; V: TRBV7-9; DNA: TGTGCCAGCAGCTTAGCCACAGGGTCAAACATTCAGTACTTC; CDR3: CASSLATGSNIQYF
J: TRBJ2-5; D: TRBD2; size: once; V: TRBV5-6; DNA: TGTGCCAGCAGCCTCCCTGGGACTTCCCGGGGGGGGACCCAGTACTTC; CDR3: CASSLPGTSRGGTQYF
J: TRBJ2-1; D: -; size: -; V: TRBV28; DNA: TGTGCCAGCAGGACCCGTGGCCAATCCTCCTACAATGAGCAGTTCTTC; CDR3: CASRTRGQSSYNEQFF
J: TRBJ1-1; D: -; size: -; V: TRBV21-1; DNA: TGTGCCAGCTCGGCCTATTACAGGGGAGCTTTCTTT; CDR3: CASSAYYRGAFF
J: TRBJ2-7; D: TRBD1; size: many; V: TRBV20-1; DNA: TGCAGTGCTAGAGATTCCGGGGGACAGGGAGCCGGCTACGAGCAGTACTTC; CDR3: CSARDSGGQGAGYEQYF
J: TRBJ2-7; D: -; size: few; V: TRBV20-1; DNA: TGCAGTGCTAGAGATCGGGCTACCCGAGACGAGCAGTACTTC; CDR3: CSARDRATRDEQYF
J: TRBJ1-2; D: -; size: -; V: TRBV10-3; DNA: TGTGCCATCACTGGGGGAACACCCGGCGGGTATGGCTACACCTTC; CDR3: CAITGGTPGGYGYTF
J: TRBJ2-7; D: TRBD1; size: -; V: TRBV20-1; DNA: TGCAGTGCTATGACAGGGAAAGAAGCCTCCTACGAGCAGTACTTC; CDR3: CSAMTGKEASYEQYF
J: TRBJ1-6; D: -; size: -; V: TRBV7-6; DNA: TGTGCCAGCAGCCAACGGGGGCCTAATTCACCCCTCCACTTT; CDR3: CASSQRGPNSPLHF